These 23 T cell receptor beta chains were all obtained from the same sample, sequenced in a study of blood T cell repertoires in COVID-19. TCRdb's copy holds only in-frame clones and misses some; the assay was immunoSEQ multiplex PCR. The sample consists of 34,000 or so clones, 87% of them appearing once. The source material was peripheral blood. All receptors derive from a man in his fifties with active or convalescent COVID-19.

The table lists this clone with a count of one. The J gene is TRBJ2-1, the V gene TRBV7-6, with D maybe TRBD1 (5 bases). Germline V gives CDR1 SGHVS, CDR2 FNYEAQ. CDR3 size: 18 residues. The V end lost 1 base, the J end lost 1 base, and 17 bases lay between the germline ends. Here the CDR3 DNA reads TGTGCCAGCAGCTTAGTCCACCCCTCAGGGCGGTCCTACAATGAGCAGTTCTTC. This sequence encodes CASSLVHPSGRSYNEQFF.

The CDR3 region is CASSYGGSYEQYF. In DNA form, the CDR3 reads TGTGCCAGCAGTTACGGGGGCTCTTACGAGCAGTACTTC. This chain joins TRBV6-2 or TRBV6-3 and TRBJ2-7; tentative D call: TRBD1 (6 bases). The CDR3 is made up of 13 amino acids. Germline V gene lookup returns CDR1 MNHEY and CDR2 SVGEGT. Trimming cost V 2 bases and J 4 bases, with 9 bases left between them.

CDR3 in DNA: TGCAGTGCTAGTGGGGGACAGGGGAGACTAGCGGCATCGCAGACCTACGAGCAGTACTTC. Translating it yields CSASGGQGRLAASQTYEQYF. This chain joins TRBV20-1 and TRBJ2-7, with a possible D match to TRBD1 (10 bases). V was pared by 3 bases and J by 2 bases, with 32 bases between. CDR1 DFQATT and CDR2 SNEGSKA come from the germline V gene (reference sequence). This CDR3 comprises 20 residues.

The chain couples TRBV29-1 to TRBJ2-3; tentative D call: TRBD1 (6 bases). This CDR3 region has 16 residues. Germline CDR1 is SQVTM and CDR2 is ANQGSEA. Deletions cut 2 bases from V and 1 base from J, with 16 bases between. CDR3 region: CSVERGVWTGTDTQYF. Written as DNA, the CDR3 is TGCAGCGTTGAACGGGGTGTGTGGACAGGCACAGATACGCAGTATTTT.

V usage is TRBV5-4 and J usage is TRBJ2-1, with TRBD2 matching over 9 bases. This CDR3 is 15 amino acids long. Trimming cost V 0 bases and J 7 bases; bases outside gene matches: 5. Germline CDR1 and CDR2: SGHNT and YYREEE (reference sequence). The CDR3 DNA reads TGTGCCAGCAGCTTGGAGGGCGGGAGGGGGAATGAGCAGTTCTTC. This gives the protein CASSLEGGRGNEQFF. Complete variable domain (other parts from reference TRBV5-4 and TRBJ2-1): ETGVTQSPTHLIKTRGQQVTLRCSSQSGHNTVSWYQQALGQGPQFIFQYYREEENGRGNFPPRFSGLQFPNYSSELNVNALELDDSALYLCASSLEGGRGNEQFFGPGTRLTVL.

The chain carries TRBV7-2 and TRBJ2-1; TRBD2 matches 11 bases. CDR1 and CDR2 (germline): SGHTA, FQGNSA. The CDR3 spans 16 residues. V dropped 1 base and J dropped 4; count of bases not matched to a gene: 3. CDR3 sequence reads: CASSLDSSGGYNEQFF. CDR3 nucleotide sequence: TGTGCCAGCAGCTTAGACTCTAGCGGGGGGTACAATGAGCAGTTCTTC.

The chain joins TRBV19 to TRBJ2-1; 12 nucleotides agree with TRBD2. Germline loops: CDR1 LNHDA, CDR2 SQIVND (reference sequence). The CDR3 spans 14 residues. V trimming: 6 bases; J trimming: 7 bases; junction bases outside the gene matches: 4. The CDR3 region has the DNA TGTGCCAGTAGGACTAGCGGGAGACGGAATGAGCAGTTCTTC. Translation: CASRTSGRRNEQFF.

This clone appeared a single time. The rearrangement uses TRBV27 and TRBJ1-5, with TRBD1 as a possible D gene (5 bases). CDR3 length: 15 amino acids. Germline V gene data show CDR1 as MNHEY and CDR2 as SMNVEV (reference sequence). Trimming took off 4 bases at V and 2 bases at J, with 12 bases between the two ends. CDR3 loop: CASSSWGEGNQPQHF. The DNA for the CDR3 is TGTGCCAGCAGTTCCTGGGGCGAGGGCAATCAGCCCCAGCATTTT.

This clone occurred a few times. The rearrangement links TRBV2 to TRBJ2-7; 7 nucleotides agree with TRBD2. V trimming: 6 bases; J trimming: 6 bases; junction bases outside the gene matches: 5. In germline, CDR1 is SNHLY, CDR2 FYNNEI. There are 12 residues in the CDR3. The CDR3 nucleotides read TGTGCCAGCAGCGAACTAGCGTTCGAGCAGTACTTC. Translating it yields CASSELAFEQYF.

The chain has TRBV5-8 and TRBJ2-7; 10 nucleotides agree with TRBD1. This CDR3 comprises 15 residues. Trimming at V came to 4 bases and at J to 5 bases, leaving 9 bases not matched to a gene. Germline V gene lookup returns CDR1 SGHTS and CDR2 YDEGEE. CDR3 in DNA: TGTGCCAGCAGCCCCGGGACAGGGGATGGAGACGAGCAGTACTTC. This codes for CASSPGTGDGDEQYF.

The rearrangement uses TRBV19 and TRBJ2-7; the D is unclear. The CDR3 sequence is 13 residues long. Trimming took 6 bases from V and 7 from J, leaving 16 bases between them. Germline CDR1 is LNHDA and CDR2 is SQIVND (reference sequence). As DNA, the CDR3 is TGTGCCAGTAGGGAGTTGGCGAAACCTGAGCAGTACTTC. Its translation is CASRELAKPEQYF.

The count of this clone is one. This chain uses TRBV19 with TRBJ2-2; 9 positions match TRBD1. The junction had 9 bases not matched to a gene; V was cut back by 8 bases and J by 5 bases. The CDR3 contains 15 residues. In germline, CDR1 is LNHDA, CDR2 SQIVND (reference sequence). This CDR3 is CASGRDREGTGELFF. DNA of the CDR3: TGTGCCAGTGGCCGGGACAGGGAGGGGACCGGGGAGCTGTTTTTT.

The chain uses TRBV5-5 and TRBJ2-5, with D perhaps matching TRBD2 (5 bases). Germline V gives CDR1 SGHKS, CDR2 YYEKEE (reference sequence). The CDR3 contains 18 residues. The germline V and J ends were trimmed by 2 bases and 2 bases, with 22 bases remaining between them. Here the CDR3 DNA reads TGTGCCAGCAGCTTCTTTTGGTCACTCGGACTGATACAAGAGACCCAGTACTTC. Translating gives CASSFFWSLGLIQETQYF.

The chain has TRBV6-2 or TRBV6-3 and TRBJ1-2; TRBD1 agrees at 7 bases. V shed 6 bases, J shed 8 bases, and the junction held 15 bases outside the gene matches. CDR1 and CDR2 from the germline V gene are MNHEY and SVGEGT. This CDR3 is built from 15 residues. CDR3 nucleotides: TGTGCCAGCAGCCCAAACCGACAGGGAGTGTTCGGCTACACCTTC. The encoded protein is CASSPNRQGVFGYTF.

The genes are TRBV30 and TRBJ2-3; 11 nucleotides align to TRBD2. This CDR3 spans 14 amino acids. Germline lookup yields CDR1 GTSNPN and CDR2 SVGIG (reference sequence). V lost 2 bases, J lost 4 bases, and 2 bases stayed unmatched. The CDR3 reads CAWSSLAGADTQYF. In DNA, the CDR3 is TGTGCCTGGAGTTCACTAGCGGGAGCAGATACGCAGTATTTT.

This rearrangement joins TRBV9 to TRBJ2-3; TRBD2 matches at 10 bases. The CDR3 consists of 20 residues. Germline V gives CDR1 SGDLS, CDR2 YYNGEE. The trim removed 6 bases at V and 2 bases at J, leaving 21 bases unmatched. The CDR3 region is CASTDPLGASGSKLTDTQYF. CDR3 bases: TGTGCCAGCACCGACCCGTTAGGCGCTAGCGGGAGTAAACTCACAGATACGCAGTATTTT.

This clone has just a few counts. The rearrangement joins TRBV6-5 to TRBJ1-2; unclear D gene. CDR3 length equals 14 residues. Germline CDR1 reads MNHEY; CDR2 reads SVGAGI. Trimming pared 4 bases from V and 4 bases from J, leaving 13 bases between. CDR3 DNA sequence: TGTGCCAGCAGTTCCGGGATGCGTGGCTATGGCTACACCTTC. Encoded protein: CASSSGMRGYGYTF.

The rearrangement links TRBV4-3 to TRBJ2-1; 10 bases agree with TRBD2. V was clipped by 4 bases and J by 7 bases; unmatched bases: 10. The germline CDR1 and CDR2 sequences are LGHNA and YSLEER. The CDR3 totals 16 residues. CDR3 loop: CASSPAGTSVANEQFF. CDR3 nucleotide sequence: TGCGCCAGCAGCCCAGCCGGGACTAGCGTCGCGAATGAGCAGTTCTTC.

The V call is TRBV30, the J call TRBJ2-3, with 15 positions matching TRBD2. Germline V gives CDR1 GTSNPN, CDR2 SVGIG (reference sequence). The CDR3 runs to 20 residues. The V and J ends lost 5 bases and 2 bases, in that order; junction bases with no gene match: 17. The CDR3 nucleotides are TGTGCCTGGGGCGGACTAGCGGGAGGGCCAGTGGGATTTTCCACAGATACGCAGTATTTT. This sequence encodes CAWGGLAGGPVGFSTDTQYF. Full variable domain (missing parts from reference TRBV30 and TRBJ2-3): SQTIHQWPATLVQPVGSPLSLECTVEGTSNPNLYWYRQAAGRGLQLLFYSVGIGQISSEVPQNLSASRPQDRQFILSSKKLLLSDSGFYLCAWGGLAGGPVGFSTDTQYFGPGTRLTVL.

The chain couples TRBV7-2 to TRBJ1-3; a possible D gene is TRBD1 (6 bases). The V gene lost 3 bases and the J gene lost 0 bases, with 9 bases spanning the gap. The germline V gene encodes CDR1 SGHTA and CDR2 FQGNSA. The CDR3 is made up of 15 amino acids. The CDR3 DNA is TGTGCCAGCAGCTTGGACAGCCACTCTGGAAACACCATATATTTT. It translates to CASSLDSHSGNTIYF.

In DNA form, the CDR3 reads TGTGCCAGCAGCTTAAATTGGCTAGCGGGAGTCAAGGGAGAGACCCAGTACTTC. As protein: CASSLNWLAGVKGETQYF. The chain joins TRBV7-9 to TRBJ2-5, with 10 bases lining up with TRBD2. Trimming removed 2 bases from V and 4 bases from J; junction bases left unmatched: 13. Germline-derived CDR1 and CDR2 are SEHNR and FQNEAQ (reference sequence). This CDR3 has 18 residues.

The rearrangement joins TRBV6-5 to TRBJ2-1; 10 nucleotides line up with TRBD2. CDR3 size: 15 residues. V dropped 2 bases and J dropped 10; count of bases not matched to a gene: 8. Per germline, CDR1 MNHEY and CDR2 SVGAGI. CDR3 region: CASSYQREGPGEQFF. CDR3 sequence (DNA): TGTGCCAGCAGTTACCAGCGGGAGGGCCCAGGGGAGCAGTTCTTC.

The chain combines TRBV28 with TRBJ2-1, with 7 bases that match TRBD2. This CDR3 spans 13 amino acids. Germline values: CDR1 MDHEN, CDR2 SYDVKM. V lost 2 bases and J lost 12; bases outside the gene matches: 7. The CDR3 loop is CASSLGTTKLQFF. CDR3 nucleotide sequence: TGTGCCAGCAGTTTAGGGACTACCAAGCTGCAGTTCTTC.